This T cell receptor beta chain was captured by sequencing in a study of shared clonotypes between healthy human individuals. The protocol was immunoSEQ multiplex PCR, while the TCRdb copy is restricted to in-frame clones and leaves out a portion. This sample has 2 million to 2.5 million clones, with 80% to 95% found just once. Study-wide results and caveats: Across subsets, estimated richness was generally greater for naive than for memory populations. Clonotypes not shared had lower generation probabilities than those common to all four donors.

The length of the CDR3 is 15 residues. Germline assignment: CDR1 SGHAT and CDR2 FQNNGV. Trimming took 5 bases from V and 3 from J; bases not matched to a gene: 6. This clone was counted once. The antigen remains undetermined. This chain uses TRBV11-2 with TRBJ2-1; 8 bases map to TRBD2. The sequence was obtained from a man aged 18 to 29 in good health. Some clones in this sample may be carry-over from other donors' samples. Specimen: naive CD4+ T cells from PBMCs. Subset described: CD45RA+ positively selected. The CDR3 loop reads CASSPTSGGYNEQFF. CDR3 nucleotides: TGTGCCAGCAGCCCAACTAGCGGAGGCTACAATGAGCAGTTCTTC.